This T cell receptor (beta chain) appears in the sequencing data of a study of blood T cell repertoires in COVID-19 (TCRdb year 2020). About the study as a whole: Collaborator samples came from the United States, Italy and Spain and covered acute and convalescent phases of COVID-19. The material from the prospective study consisted of cDNA or gDNA derived from T cells, B-cell-depleted T cells, or PBMCs. Where HLA class I and class II types were available, the types were taken from metadata supplied by the sample provider, not from assay-based typing. The repertoires were made available in a free public database intended to serve as a resource for research on the immune response to SARS-CoV-2. A de-identified subject ID, COVID-19 status, age in years and sex were almost always included in the sample metadata. Subjects who had been exposed to COVID-19, were actively infected with it, or had recovered from it provided the deeply sampled blood TCRbeta repertoires that made up the dataset. The samples were drawn from the first 160 participants of the ongoing ImmuneRACE study and from under 1,500 subjects provided by 6 global collaborators. Paper-wide results and their limitations: The amount of clinical and demographic metadata varied by source and participant and was provided uncurated.

TCRbeta CDR3 regions were amplified from genomic DNA by means of the immunoSEQ Assay, a bias-controlled multiplex PCR. The paper's data handling went like this. The number of nucleated cells in each sample was estimated from the amplification of reference gene primers within the assay. To quantify the absolute abundance of each unique TCRbeta CDR3 rearrangement, sequence reads were collapsed and filtered. For each sample, productive Simpson clonality was calculated as the square root of Simpson's diversity index across productive rearrangements. TCRdb retrieved this table from immuneACCESS and kept in-frame rearrangements only. Not all clones are present; in checked studies, unresolved V genes account for under half, and no reason is known for the remainder. Clonal size and the V and J genes are those of that table, whereas D and trimming came from the DNA. The sample table holds roughly 250,000 clones, of which about nine tenths were seen once. The ten largest clones take up about 6% of the sample.

Regarding this clone: Its antigen target is currently unknown. Base quality data are lacking; no much larger clone is found one base away.

V is clipped by 1 base and J by 0 bases, and the sequence between their germline boundaries is 8 bases long. In the germline V gene, CDR1 corresponds to SGHRS and CDR2 to YFSETQ. From cysteine to phenylalanine, the CDR3 is 14 amino acids long. The DNA shown is the 42-base CDR3, in frame from base 1. Participants in the prospective study were enrolled through a virtual design, were aged roughly 18 to 90 years, and lived in about 25 United States geographic areas. In the prospective study, participants were assigned to cohorts based on the clinical history participants reported in a screening survey and a study questionnaire. Each participant in the prospective study had whole blood, serum and a nasopharyngeal or oropharyngeal swab collected by mobile phlebotomists. Over a roughly 2-month period, participants in the prospective study had the option of providing additional blood draws and questionnaires. Prospective study blood samples were shipped either frozen or at room temperature before DNA extraction.

Sequencing used PBMCs or T cells enriched from blood (not recorded which). The clonotype was recovered from a woman aged 25 to 39 with acute COVID-19. In this chain, TRBV5-1 is recombined with TRBJ2-7; no D gene call is confident. The DNA sequence is TGCGCCAGCAGCTTGAATTCCGGCTCCTACGAGCAGTACTTC. This yields the protein CASSLNSGSYEQYF.